Listed below are T cell receptor beta chains from one sample, sequenced in a study of identical twins. TCRdb analysed the 5' RACE reads with MiXCR anew, one entry per CDR3 protein. The sample records 1.5 million to 2 million distinct CDR3 sequences, about 32% being singletons. The sample taken for sequencing was cord blood. These receptors were obtained from a newborn girl in good health. CDR3s include the opening cysteine and the closing phenylalanine or tryptophan. D genes are given only for firm matches. Size tells how often a clone was seen (once, few, many) or the class of an expanded clone, and some rows leave it out.

j_call	d_call	v_call	clone_size	cdr3_nt	cdr3_aa
TRBJ1-2	.	TRBV27	few	TGTGCCAGCAGTAAAAGCCAGAGTCGATATGGCTACACCTTC	CASSKSQSRYGYTF
TRBJ2-2	TRBD2	TRBV20-1	.	TGCAGTGCTAGCCTAGCGGTGAACACCGGGGAGCTGTTTTTT	CSASLAVNTGELFF
TRBJ2-7	TRBD2	TRBV20-1	once	TGCAGTGCTAGAGGGGGTAGCGGGGGCTCCCTCGAGCAGTACTTC	CSARGGSGGSLEQYF
TRBJ2-1	TRBD2	TRBV6-6	.	TGTGCCAGCAGTTACTCCTGGGACTACTCCTACAATGAGCAGTCCTTC	CASSYSWDYSYNEQSF
TRBJ1-2	.	TRBV12-3/TRBV12-4	.	TGTGCCAGCAGTCCCCAAGGACGGACCTATGGCTACACCTTC	CASSPQGRTYGYTF
TRBJ2-3	TRBD2	TRBV20-1	.	TGCAGTGCTAGCGGGAGGGCCGACACAGATACGCAGTATTTT	CSASGRADTDTQYF
TRBJ2-7	.	TRBV5-1	few	TGCGCCAGCAGCAGCGGTGCGGGCTCCTACAATGAGCAGTACTTC	CASSSGAGSYNEQYF
TRBJ2-3	TRBD2	TRBV10-3	.	TGTGCCATCAGTGAAGGTAGCGGGAGGAGCACAGATACGCAGTATTTT	CAISEGSGRSTDTQYF
TRBJ2-3	TRBD2	TRBV28	.	TGTGCCAGCAGGCCGGTGACTAGCGGCACAGATACGCAGTCTTTT	CASRPVTSGTDTQSF
TRBJ1-2	.	TRBV20-1	few	TGCAGTGCTAGGTGGCAGGTTAACTATGGCTACACCTTC	CSARWQVNYGYTF
TRBJ2-7	TRBD2	TRBV4-2	many	TGTGCCAGCGGTGATAGCGGGGGTTCCTACGAGCAGTACTTC	CASGDSGGSYEQYF
TRBJ2-1	TRBD2	TRBV3-1	.	TGTGCCAGCAGCCAAGTAAGCGGGAGGGCCCTCTACAATGGGCAGTTCTTC	CASSQVSGRALYNGQFF
TRBJ2-1	.	TRBV21-1	few	TGTGCCAGCAACTCAGGACAGCTCAATGAGCAGTTCTTC	CASNSGQLNEQFF
TRBJ1-6	.	TRBV4-2	.	TGTGCCAGCAGCCAAGGCGTGGGGGCATATAATTCACCCCTCCACTTT	CASSQGVGAYNSPLHF
TRBJ1-2	TRBD1	TRBV18	.	TGTGCCAGCTCACCACGGGACAGGGATAACTATGGCTACACCTTC	CASSPRDRDNYGYTF
TRBJ1-5	TRBD1	TRBV24-1	.	TGTGCCACCAGTGATTCGACAGGGAATAGCAATCAGCCCCAGCATTTT	CATSDSTGNSNQPQHF
TRBJ2-3	TRBD2	TRBV7-9	few	TGCGCCAGCAGCTTCGGACTAGCGGGAGTAGCAGATACGCAGTATTTT	CASSFGLAGVADTQYF
TRBJ2-3	TRBD2	TRBV5-1	.	TGCGCCAGCAGCTTGGCTGCTAGCGGGGGGGTCACAGATACGCAGTATTTT	CASSLAASGGVTDTQYF
TRBJ2-3	.	TRBV4-2	.	TGTGCCAGCAGCCCACCTGCCCGGGCCTATACGCAGTATTTT	CASSPPARAYTQYF
TRBJ2-1	.	TRBV20-1	.	TGCAGTGGTTTATTAGGGGGGAGTAAGGGGCGGCAGTTCTTC	CSGLLGGSKGRQFF
TRBJ1-2	.	TRBV11-2	.	TGTGCCAGCAGCAAGATACAGGGAGGGCTTGGTGGCTACACCTTC	CASSKIQGGLGGYTF
TRBJ2-7	TRBD1	TRBV28	.	TGTGCCAGCAGGATGACAGGGGGTTTCTACGAGCAGTACTTC	CASRMTGGFYEQYF
TRBJ1-2	.	TRBV6-1	.	TGTGCCAGCAGTGAAGCGGGGGACACCTATGGCTACACCTTC	CASSEAGDTYGYTF
TRBJ2-5	.	TRBV25-1	few	TGTGCCAGCAGTGTACAGGGAGGGGAGACCCAGTACTTC	CASSVQGGETQYF
TRBJ1-2	TRBD1	TRBV20-1	few	TGCAGTGCTCCTCATTTACAGGGGAACTATGGCTACACCTTC	CSAPHLQGNYGYTF
TRBJ1-5	.	TRBV4-1	few	TGCGCCAGCAGCCAAGTAGCAGGGAGGAATCAGCCCCAGCATTTT	CASSQVAGRNQPQHF
TRBJ2-3	TRBD2	TRBV10-2	many	TGTGCCAGCAGCCGACTAGCGGACACAGATACGCAGTATTTT	CASSRLADTDTQYF